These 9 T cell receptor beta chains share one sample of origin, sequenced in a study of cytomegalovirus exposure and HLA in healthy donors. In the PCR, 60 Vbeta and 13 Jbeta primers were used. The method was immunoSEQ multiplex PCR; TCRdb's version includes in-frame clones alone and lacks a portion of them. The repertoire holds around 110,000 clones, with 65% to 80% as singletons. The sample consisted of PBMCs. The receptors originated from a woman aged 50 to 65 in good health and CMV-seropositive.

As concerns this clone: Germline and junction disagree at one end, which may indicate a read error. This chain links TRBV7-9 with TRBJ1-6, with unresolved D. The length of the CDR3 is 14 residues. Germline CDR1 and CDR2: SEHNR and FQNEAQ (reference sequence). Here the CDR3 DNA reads TGTTCCAGCAGCTTATTACAGTATAATTCACCCCTCCACTTT. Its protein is CSSSLLQYNSPLHF. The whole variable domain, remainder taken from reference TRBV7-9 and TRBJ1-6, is DTGVSQNPRHKITKRGQNVTFRCDPISEHNRLYWYRQTLGQGPEFLTYFQNEAQLEKSRLLSDRFSAERPKGSFSTLEIQRTEQGDSAMYLCSSSLLQYNSPLHFGNGTRLTVT.

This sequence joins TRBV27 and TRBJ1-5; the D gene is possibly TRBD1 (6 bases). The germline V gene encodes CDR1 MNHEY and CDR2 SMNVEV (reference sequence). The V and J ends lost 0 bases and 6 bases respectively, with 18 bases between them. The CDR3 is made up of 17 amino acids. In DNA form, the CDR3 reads TGTGCCAGCAGTTTATCGCTTCCCGACAGGATAGCTCAGCCCCAGCATTTT. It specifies CASSLSLPDRIAQPQHF.

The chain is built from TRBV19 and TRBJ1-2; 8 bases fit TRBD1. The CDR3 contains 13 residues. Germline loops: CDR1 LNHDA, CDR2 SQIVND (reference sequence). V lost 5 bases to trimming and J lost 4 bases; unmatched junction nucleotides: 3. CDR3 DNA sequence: TGTGCCAGTAGTTGGACAGGGCGCTATGGCTACACCTTC. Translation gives CASSWTGRYGYTF.

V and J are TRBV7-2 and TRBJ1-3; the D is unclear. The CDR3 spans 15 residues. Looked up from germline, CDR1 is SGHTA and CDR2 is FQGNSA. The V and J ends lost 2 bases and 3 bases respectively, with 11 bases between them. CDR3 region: CASSLSGDGGNTIYF. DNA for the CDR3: TGTGCCAGCAGCTTATCCGGGGATGGTGGAAACACCATATATTTT.

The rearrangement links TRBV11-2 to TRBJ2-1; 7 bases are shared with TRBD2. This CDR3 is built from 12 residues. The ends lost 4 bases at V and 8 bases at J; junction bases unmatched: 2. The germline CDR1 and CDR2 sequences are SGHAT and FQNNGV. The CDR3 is CASSWGGHEQFF. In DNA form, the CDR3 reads TGTGCCAGCAGCTGGGGGGGTCATGAGCAGTTCTTC.

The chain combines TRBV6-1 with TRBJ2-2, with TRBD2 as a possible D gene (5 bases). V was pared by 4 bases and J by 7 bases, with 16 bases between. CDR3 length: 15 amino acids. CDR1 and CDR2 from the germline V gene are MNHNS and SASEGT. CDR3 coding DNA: TGTGCCAGCAGTGGCCCAAGAGGGAACGGCGGGGAGCTGTTTTTT. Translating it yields CASSGPRGNGGELFF.

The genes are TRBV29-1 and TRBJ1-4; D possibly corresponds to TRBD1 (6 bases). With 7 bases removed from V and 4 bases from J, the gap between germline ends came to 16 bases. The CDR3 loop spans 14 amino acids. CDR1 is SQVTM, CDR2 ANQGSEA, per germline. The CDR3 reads CSARGGRNNEKLFF. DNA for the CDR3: TGCAGCGCCCGGGGGGGCAGGAATAATGAAAAACTGTTTTTT.

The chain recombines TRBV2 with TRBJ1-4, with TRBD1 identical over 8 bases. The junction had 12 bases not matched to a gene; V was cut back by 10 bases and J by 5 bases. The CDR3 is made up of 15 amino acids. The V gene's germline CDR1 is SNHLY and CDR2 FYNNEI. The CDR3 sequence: CATNKGGTGNEKLFF. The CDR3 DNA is TGTGCCACCAACAAAGGGGGGACAGGCAATGAAAAACTGTTTTTT.

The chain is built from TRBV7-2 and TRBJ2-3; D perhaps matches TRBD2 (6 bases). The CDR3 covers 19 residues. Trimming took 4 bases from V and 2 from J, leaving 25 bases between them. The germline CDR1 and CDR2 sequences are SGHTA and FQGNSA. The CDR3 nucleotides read TGTGCCAGCAGCTCCCCAGTACCTACATCTAGCGCCTTCACAGATACGCAGTATTTT. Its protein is CASSSPVPTSSAFTDTQYF. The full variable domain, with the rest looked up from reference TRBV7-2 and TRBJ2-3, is GAGVSQSPSNKVTEKGKDVELRCDPISGHTALYWYRQSLGQGLEFLIYFQGNSAPDKSGLPSDRFSAERTGGSVSTLTIQRTQQEDSAVYLCASSSPVPTSSAFTDTQYFGPGTRLTVL.